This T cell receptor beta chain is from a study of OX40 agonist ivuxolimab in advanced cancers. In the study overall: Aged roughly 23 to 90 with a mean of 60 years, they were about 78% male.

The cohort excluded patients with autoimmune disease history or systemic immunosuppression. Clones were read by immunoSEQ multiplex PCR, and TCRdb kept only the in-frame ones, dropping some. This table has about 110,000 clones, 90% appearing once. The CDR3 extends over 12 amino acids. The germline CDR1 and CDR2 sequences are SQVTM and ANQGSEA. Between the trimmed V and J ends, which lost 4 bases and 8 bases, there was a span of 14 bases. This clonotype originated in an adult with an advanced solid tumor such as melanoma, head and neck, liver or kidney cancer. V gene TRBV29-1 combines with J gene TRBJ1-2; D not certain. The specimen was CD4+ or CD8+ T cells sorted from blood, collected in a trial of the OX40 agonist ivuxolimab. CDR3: CSVGSTSRGYTF. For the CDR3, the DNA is TGCAGCGTTGGATCGACATCTCGGGGCTACACCTTC.